The sequence of this T cell receptor beta chain was determined in a study of shared clonotypes between healthy human individuals. CDR1 is MNHEY and CDR2 is SMNVEV in the germline V gene (reference sequence). The CDR3 loop spans 13 amino acids. V was clipped by 5 bases and J by 5 bases, with 10 bases between them. The method was immunoSEQ multiplex PCR; TCRdb's version includes in-frame clones alone and lacks a portion of them. Among millions of clones, roughly 95% were seen once, and the ten largest hold about 1.1%. As defined, naive CD8 cells were CD45RO-negative and positively selected for CCR7, with terminally differentiated effector memory CD45RA+ cells excluded.

The source is a young man in good health. The sample comprised naive CD8+ T cells sorted from blood. The chain links TRBV27 to TRBJ1-5; no clear D gene. CDR3 in amino acids: CASSRFSYQPQHF. CDR3 coding DNA: TGTGCCAGCAGTCGTTTTTCCTATCAGCCCCAGCATTTT.